Below, 4 T cell receptor beta chains from the same sample are listed, as sequenced in a study of identical twins (dated by TCRdb to between 2015 and 2016). Libraries were prepared through 5' RACE. Sequencer: Illumina HiSeq 2000. TCRdb took the public reads, trimmed them with fastp at Q25, ran MiXCR for clone calling and kept in-frame beta chains. Every CDR3 protein is listed once, alongside the most common genes and DNA of its rows. Counted in this sample were about 240,000 distinct CDR3 sequences; 7% to 8.5% of them appeared once. Under 6% of the sample is taken by the ten largest. The data also belong to a second study, concerning yellow fever vaccine responses in identical twins.

The specimen was CD8+ T cells sorted from blood. These receptors were collected from a woman between 18 and 30 years old in good health.

The gene calls are TRBV11-2 and TRBJ1-5; TRBD1 matches at 12 bases. This CDR3 has 16 amino acids. Losses at the gene ends were 0 bases for V and 5 bases for J; bases not matched to a gene: 2. Germline assignment: CDR1 SGHAT and CDR2 FQNNGV. The CDR3 nucleotides are TGTGCCAGCAGCTTAGACGGGACAGGGGGCGATCAGCCCCAGCATTTT. Translation: CASSLDGTGGDQPQHF.

There are many counts of this clonotype. The J gene is TRBJ2-1, the V gene TRBV5-6; 10 positions match TRBD1. J lost 9 bases, V lost 3 bases, and 12 bases had no gene match. CDR1 SGHDT and CDR2 YYEEEE come from the germline V gene. The length of the CDR3 is 16 residues. The CDR3: CASSSGGTGDLSEQFF. In DNA, the CDR3 is TGTGCCAGCAGCTCAGGTGGGACAGGGGATTTAAGTGAGCAGTTCTTC.

V and J are TRBV27 and TRBJ2-3; 7 positions agree with TRBD1. Germline V CDR1 and CDR2: MNHEY, SMNVEV (reference sequence). V was pared by 10 bases and J by 0 bases, with 10 bases of the junction left unmatched. The CDR3 is 15 amino acids. The CDR3 reads CATIVRGPSTDTQYF. The CDR3 DNA follows: TGTGCCACCATCGTAAGGGGGCCCAGCACAGATACGCAGTATTTT.

This clonotype was counted ten times or more. The chain joins TRBV7-9 to TRBJ2-1, with D perhaps TRBD2 (5 bases). The CDR3 sequence is 12 residues long. In germline, CDR1 is SEHNR, CDR2 FQNEAQ (reference sequence). With 6 bases removed from V and 8 bases from J, the gap between germline ends came to 11 bases. The CDR3 protein is CASRTGFDEQFF. The CDR3 DNA reads as TGTGCCAGCAGGACGGGGTTCGATGAGCAGTTCTTC.